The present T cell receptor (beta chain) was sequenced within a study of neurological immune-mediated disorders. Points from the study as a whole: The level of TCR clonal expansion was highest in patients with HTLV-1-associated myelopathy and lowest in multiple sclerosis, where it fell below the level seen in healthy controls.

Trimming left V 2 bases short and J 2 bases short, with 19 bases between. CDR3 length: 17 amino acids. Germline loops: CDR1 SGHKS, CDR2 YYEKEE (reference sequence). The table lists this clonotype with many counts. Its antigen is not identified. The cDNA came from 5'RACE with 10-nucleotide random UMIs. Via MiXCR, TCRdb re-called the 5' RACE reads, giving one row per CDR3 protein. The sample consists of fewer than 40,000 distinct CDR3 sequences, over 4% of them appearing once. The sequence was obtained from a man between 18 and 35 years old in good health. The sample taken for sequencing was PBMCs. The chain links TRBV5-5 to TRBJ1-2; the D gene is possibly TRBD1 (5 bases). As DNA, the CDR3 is TGTGCCAGCAGCTTATGGGTAACCGGGGCAACAAACTATGGCTACACCTTC. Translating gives CASSLWVTGATNYGYTF. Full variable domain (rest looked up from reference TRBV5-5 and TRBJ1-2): DAGVTQSPTHLIKTRGQQVTLRCSPISGHKSVSWYQQVLGQGPQFIFQYYEKEERGRGNFPDRFSARQFPNYSSELNVNALLLGDSALYLCASSLWVTGATNYGYTFGSGTRLTVV.